The present T cell receptor beta chain was sequenced within a study of radiotherapy plus CTLA-4 blockade in lung cancer. Across the study: In less than 20% of patients, objective responses were seen; approximately 30% had disease control. Notes on the study in general: Early shifts in blood T cell clones, with interferon-beta, reportedly predicted response best. An expansion of tumor-derived TCR clones occurred in blood after radiotherapy plus ipilimumab.

There are 13 residues in the CDR3. From germline, CDR1 is WNHNN and CDR2 SYGVQD (reference sequence). Trimming left V 2 bases short and J 7 bases short, with 11 bases between. This clone was counted only a few times. Antigen specificity is unknown. Only in-frame clones appear in the TCRdb table, and some are missing; sequencing was by immunoSEQ multiplex PCR. The sample records tens of thousands of clones, nearly 90% being singletons. Enrolled patients, whose metastatic non-small-cell lung cancer was chemo-refractory, received focal radiation plus CTLA-4 blockade with ipilimumab. The starting material was peripheral blood, obtained from a patient treated with radiotherapy plus ipilimumab. This clonotype was sampled from a human donor with non-small cell lung cancer whose response to radiotherapy plus ipilimumab could not be evaluated. The V gene is TRBV10-1, the J gene TRBJ2-5; possible D gene TRBD2, 6 bases. As DNA, the CDR3 is TGCGCCAGCAGTGAGGCCCGGAGGGGGACCCAGTACTTC. Encoded protein: CASSEARRGTQYF.